A selection of T cell receptor beta chains follows, all from one sample in a study of blood T cell repertoires in COVID-19. Here immunoSEQ multiplex PCR was the method, and the copy in TCRdb shows in-frame clones only, minus some. The profile shows 150,000 to 200,000 clones, roughly 90% of them singletons. The material sequenced was peripheral blood. Receptors originate from a man between 65 and 79 years old with active or convalescent COVID-19. The conserved cysteine and the conserved F or W are not part of the CDR3 here.

V gene: TRBV18; J gene: TRBJ2-1; CDR3 length: 15; CDR3 protein: ASSPPDRRLSYNEQF
V gene: TRBV2; J gene: TRBJ2-5; CDR3 length: 11; CDR3 protein: ASSDAGRETQY
V gene: TRBV25-1; J gene: TRBJ1-4; CDR3 length: 14; CDR3 protein: ASSEWVGATNEKLF
V gene: TRBV19; J gene: TRBJ2-1; CDR3 length: 16; CDR3 protein: ASSPTVTSGSSYNEQF
V gene: TRBV5-1; J gene: TRBJ2-7; CDR3 length: 13; CDR3 protein: ASSLGSTGSYEQY
V gene: TRBV6-2/TRBV6-3; J gene: TRBJ2-4; CDR3 length: 16; CDR3 protein: ASSYPVAGDFAKNIQY
V gene: TRBV12-5; J gene: TRBJ2-2; CDR3 length: 10; CDR3 protein: ASGSGFGELF
V gene: TRBV7-3; J gene: TRBJ2-5; CDR3 length: 13; CDR3 protein: ASSLSGGFQETQY
V gene: TRBV21-1; J gene: TRBJ2-1; CDR3 length: 14; CDR3 protein: ASSKCVQRRFGEQF
V gene: TRBV30; J gene: TRBJ1-3; CDR3 length: 9; CDR3 protein: ARASGNTIY
V gene: TRBV30; J gene: TRBJ1-6; CDR3 length: 11; CDR3 protein: AWSVPSGSPLH
V gene: TRBV7-3; J gene: TRBJ1-1; CDR3 length: 12; CDR3 protein: ASSLAGGSTEAF
V gene: TRBV21-1; J gene: TRBJ1-6; CDR3 length: 12; CDR3 protein: ARGRDLYNSPLH
V gene: TRBV27; J gene: TRBJ1-5; CDR3 length: 13; CDR3 protein: ASSLGQGFNQPQH
V gene: TRBV19; J gene: TRBJ2-3; CDR3 length: 16; CDR3 protein: ASSPSGTSGRRGDTQY
V gene: TRBV10-2; J gene: TRBJ1-4; CDR3 length: 12; CDR3 protein: ASSEWDRERKLF
V gene: TRBV5-1; J gene: TRBJ1-1; CDR3 length: 12; CDR3 protein: ASSFDRWNTEAF
V gene: TRBV18; J gene: TRBJ2-7; CDR3 length: 11; CDR3 protein: ASSPPNSYEQY
V gene: TRBV30; J gene: TRBJ1-4; CDR3 length: 13; CDR3 protein: AWSLTDRLGEKLF
V gene: TRBV9; J gene: TRBJ1-5; CDR3 length: 14; CDR3 protein: ASSVGWEGIGQPQH
V gene: TRBV18; J gene: TRBJ1-2; CDR3 length: 13; CDR3 protein: ASSPSGGEGYGYT
V gene: TRBV18; J gene: TRBJ1-2; CDR3 length: 14; CDR3 protein: ASSPPRDRMIYGYT
V gene: TRBV7-2; J gene: TRBJ1-6; CDR3 length: 15; CDR3 protein: ASSLVGTRGGRSPLH
V gene: TRBV12-5; J gene: TRBJ2-6; CDR3 length: 15; CDR3 protein: ASGLGDRGSGANVLT
V gene: TRBV4-3; J gene: TRBJ1-2; CDR3 length: 12; CDR3 protein: ASSQGPSGYGYT
V gene: TRBV29-1; J gene: TRBJ1-1; CDR3 length: 10; CDR3 protein: SVRGTVGEAF
V gene: TRBV6-6; J gene: TRBJ1-2; CDR3 length: 11; CDR3 protein: ASSYNRNYGYT
V gene: TRBV2; J gene: TRBJ1-6; CDR3 length: 14; CDR3 protein: ASSETGDVGYSPLH
V gene: TRBV4-3; J gene: TRBJ2-7; CDR3 length: 14; CDR3 protein: ASSRSLDRVGYEQY
V gene: TRBV29-1; J gene: TRBJ1-2; CDR3 length: 9; CDR3 protein: SVEDLQGYT
V gene: TRBV7-2; J gene: TRBJ2-2; CDR3 length: 12; CDR3 protein: ASKRGTNTGELF
V gene: TRBV11-2; J gene: TRBJ2-2; CDR3 length: 12; CDR3 protein: ASSLGQIWRELF
V gene: TRBV7-3; J gene: TRBJ1-1; CDR3 length: 13; CDR3 protein: ASSSQGLGNTEAF
V gene: TRBV7-2; J gene: TRBJ1-6; CDR3 length: 14; CDR3 protein: ASSEQTTGQGSSLH
V gene: TRBV4-3; J gene: TRBJ1-5; CDR3 length: 13; CDR3 protein: ASSQDIRVDQPQH
V gene: TRBV6-2/TRBV6-3; J gene: TRBJ2-1; CDR3 length: 14; CDR3 protein: ASSSPGRGGFNEQF
V gene: TRBV5-4; J gene: TRBJ2-2; CDR3 length: 12; CDR3 protein: ASSNRENTGELF
V gene: TRBV7-8; J gene: TRBJ1-2; CDR3 length: 12; CDR3 protein: ASSTGQGAYGYT
V gene: TRBV4-1; J gene: TRBJ1-6; CDR3 length: 13; CDR3 protein: ASSQTGTGESPLH
V gene: TRBV4-3; J gene: TRBJ2-1; CDR3 length: 15; CDR3 protein: ASSQEVRAASYNEQF
V gene: TRBV5-4; J gene: TRBJ2-2; CDR3 length: 13; CDR3 protein: ASNLAGGPAGELF
V gene: TRBV6-5; J gene: TRBJ1-4; CDR3 length: 12; CDR3 protein: ASSYGTTNEKLF
V gene: TRBV7-2; J gene: TRBJ2-7; CDR3 length: 13; CDR3 protein: ASSPQAGPTYEQY
V gene: TRBV19; J gene: TRBJ2-6; CDR3 length: 15; CDR3 protein: ASSKAGARSGANVLT